This T cell receptor (beta chain) is drawn from a study of blood T cells in healthy people across ages. Combining a sample-barcoded 5' primer with a J-beta primer mix, a second PCR ran for 7 to 11 cycles. TCRdb reanalysed the 5' RACE reads using MiXCR and keeps one entry per CDR3 protein. The top ten clones hold less than 0.85% of a sample with around 1,000,000 distinct CDR3 sequences, 25% of them seen once. A further study also used this sample, focusing on T cells of mothers and their children. In that study: Over 10 million reads per mother and 2.5 million to 3.5 million per child were obtained. Slightly higher, non-significant overlap characterized related mother-child pairs relative to unrelated pairs.

The sequence was obtained from a girl aged 2 to 9 in good health. Sequenced material: blood.

CDR3 region: CATSDFSDTGELFF. The CDR3 nucleotides are TGTGCCACCAGTGATTTTAGCGACACCGGGGAGCTGTTTTTT. The V gene is TRBV24-1, the J gene TRBJ2-2; tentatively, D is TRBD2 (5 bases). V was pared by 1 base and J by 3 bases, with 5 bases between. From germline, CDR1 is KGHDR and CDR2 SFDVKD. The CDR3 loop spans 14 amino acids.